Listed here are 25 T cell receptor beta chains from one sample, sequenced in a study of T cells expressing NK-cell markers. One entry per CDR3 protein, without DNA, is what TCRdb gives after re-calling the 5' RACE reads. Recorded for this sample: some 300,000 distinct CDR3 sequences. The material sequenced was blood T cells: a sorted CD56 or NKG2C T cell subset, CD4+ or CD8+ T cells, or bulk PBMC T cells (not recorded which). The receptor source for this set is a man aged 18 to 29 in good health.

The CDR3: CASSGSPGTGNPQPQHF. V usage is TRBV6-1 and J usage is TRBJ1-5; TCRdb reports TRBD1, a call that lacks DNA to check it against. There are 17 residues in the CDR3. Per the germline V gene, CDR1 is MNHNS and CDR2 is SASEGT.

This chain links TRBV29-1 with TRBJ2-3; TCRdb reports TRBD1, a call that lacks DNA to check it against. In germline, CDR1 is SQVTM, CDR2 ANQGSEA. The CDR3 totals 14 residues. The chain's CDR3 is CSVKTGRRADTQYF.

V usage is TRBV5-1 and J usage is TRBJ2-5; TCRdb's D call of TRBD1 is untestable without DNA. Germline V gives CDR1 SGHRS, CDR2 YFSETQ. The CDR3 length is 15 residues. The CDR3: CASSLNVGGGETQYF.

The chain links TRBV20-1 to TRBJ1-5; TCRdb designates TRBD1, a call that cannot be tested without DNA. Germline CDR1 is DFQATT and CDR2 is SNEGSKA (reference sequence). The CDR3 runs to 14 residues. CDR3 in amino acids: CSARKGGVGQPQHF.

The chain is built from TRBV24-1 and TRBJ2-1; TCRdb gives TRBD1 as the D gene, but with no DNA this cannot be confirmed. The CDR3 loop spans 12 amino acids. Germline V gene lookup returns CDR1 KGHDR and CDR2 SFDVKD. The chain's CDR3 is CATSGGTPKQFF.

The chain is built from TRBV7-2 and TRBJ1-2; TCRdb's D gene call, TRBD1, goes unchecked for lack of DNA. CDR3 size: 17 residues. Germline assignment: CDR1 SGHTA and CDR2 FQGNSA. CDR3 in amino acids: CASSPGQAEGGFYGYTF.

The rearrangement joins TRBV11-2 to TRBJ2-1; with no DNA, the TCRdb D assignment of TRBD1 cannot be verified. CDR1 is SGHAT and CDR2 is FQNNGV in the germline V gene. The CDR3 has 15 amino acids. The CDR3 reads CASSFGISVDYEQFF.

This chain connects TRBV29-1 to TRBJ1-1; TCRdb proposes TRBD1, but this gene call is untestable without DNA. Germline V gene data show CDR1 as SQVTM and CDR2 as ANQGSEA. The CDR3 is 13 residues long. Here the CDR3 reads CSARQGIITEAFF. Combining the CDR3 with reference TRBV29-1 and TRBJ1-1 gives the whole variable domain SAVISQKPSRDICQRGTSLTIQCQVDSQVTMMFWYRQQPGQSLTLIATANQGSEATYESGFVIDKFPISRPNLTFSTLTVSNMSPEDSSIYLCSARQGIITEAFFGQGTRLTVV.

The chain carries TRBV5-1 and TRBJ2-1. Germline V gene sequence: CDR1 SGHRS, CDR2 YFSETQ. The CDR3 has 14 residues. The CDR3 loop is CASSVSRTYNEQFF.

This rearrangement joins TRBV30 to TRBJ2-7; absent DNA, TCRdb's TRBD1 call cannot be checked. The CDR3 length is 11 residues. The germline V gene has CDR1 GTSNPN and CDR2 SVGIG (reference sequence). The chain's CDR3 is CAWSPPGPKYF.

The V call is TRBV11-1, the J call TRBJ2-1; TCRdb returns TRBD1, unconfirmable since there is no DNA. The CDR3 has 16 residues. The V gene's germline CDR1 is SGHAT and CDR2 FQDESV (reference sequence). CDR3 region: CASSFGSVVLGDEQFF.

The genes are TRBV12-3 or TRBV12-4 and TRBJ1-1. This CDR3 is built from 14 residues. The CDR3: CASSLLVGGTEAFF.

This chain uses TRBV11-2 with TRBJ2-3; TCRdb indicates TRBD2, and absent DNA this call remains unverified. The CDR3 length is 12 residues. In germline, CDR1 is SGHAT, CDR2 FQNNGV. The CDR3 region is CASSESGYTQYF.

The chain couples TRBV14 to TRBJ2-5; TCRdb proposes TRBD2, but this gene call is untestable without DNA. Germline CDR1 and CDR2: SGHDN and FVKESK. The CDR3 is made up of 15 amino acids. CDR3 sequence reads: CASTQGLAGVETQYF.

This chain links TRBV10-3 with TRBJ2-3. CDR1 and CDR2 from the germline V gene are ENHRY and SYGVKD. The CDR3 has 13 residues. This CDR3 is CAISEVTPDTQYF.

The rearrangement links TRBV3-1 to TRBJ2-5. This CDR3 is built from 15 residues. Per germline, CDR1 LGHDT and CDR2 YNNKEL (reference sequence). CDR3 sequence reads: CASSQGELFQETQYF.

The chain is built from TRBV29-1 and TRBJ2-3; TCRdb calls TRBD1, which cannot be checked without DNA. Germline loops: CDR1 SQVTM, CDR2 ANQGSEA. CDR3 length: 15 amino acids. The CDR3 loop reads CSVMTGRGSTDTQYF.

This chain connects TRBV5-3 to TRBJ2-3; TCRdb's D gene call, TRBD2, goes unchecked for lack of DNA. TRBV5-3 is labeled an ORF, and its function is uncertain. The CDR3 runs 13 residues. CDR3 loop: CARSPHRDYTQYF.

This chain uses TRBV4-1 with TRBJ2-2; absent DNA, TCRdb's TRBD2 call cannot be checked. CDR1 is MGHRA and CDR2 is YSYEKL in the germline V gene. The length of the CDR3 is 18 residues. This chain's CDR3 is CASSQGTGGPGNTGELFF.

The J gene is TRBJ2-1, the V gene TRBV29-1; lacking DNA, the TRBD2 call made by TCRdb goes unchecked. The germline CDR1 and CDR2 sequences are SQVTM and ANQGSEA. CDR3 length: 13 amino acids. The CDR3 sequence: CSVASGNYNEQFF.

The J gene is TRBJ2-1, the V gene TRBV12-3 or TRBV12-4. CDR3 size: 14 residues. CDR3 amino acids: CASSLLLSAGEQFF.

This chain links TRBV6-1 with TRBJ2-5; TCRdb returns TRBD2, unconfirmable since there is no DNA. Germline-derived CDR1 and CDR2 are MNHNS and SASEGT. CDR3 length: 14 amino acids. The CDR3 loop reads CASRRGLAEETQYF.

The rearrangement joins TRBV5-6 to TRBJ2-6; there is no DNA to check the TCRdb D call of TRBD2. The CDR3 is 17 residues long. Germline V lookup: CDR1 SGHDT, CDR2 YYEEEE. CDR3 protein: CASSLDGLLRGANVLTF.

The chain couples TRBV7-2 to TRBJ1-5. The germline gives CDR1 SGHTA, CDR2 FQGNSA. This CDR3 spans 16 amino acids. This CDR3 reads CASSFRGGPSNQPQHF.

The chain has TRBV7-2 and TRBJ2-1; TCRdb gives TRBD2 as the D gene, but with no DNA this cannot be confirmed. CDR3 length equals 14 residues. Germline values: CDR1 SGHTA, CDR2 FQGNSA. CDR3: CASKLGGSYNEQFF. Looking up the rest from reference TRBV7-2 and TRBJ2-1 gives the full variable domain: GAGVSQSPSNKVTEKGKDVELRCDPISGHTALYWYRQSLGQGLEFLIYFQGNSAPDKSGLPSDRFSAERTGGSVSTLTIQRTQQEDSAVYLCASKLGGSYNEQFFGPGTRLTVL.